This is a list of T cell receptor beta chains from one sample in a study of OX40 agonist ivuxolimab in advanced cancers. Only in-frame clones appear in the TCRdb table, and some are missing; sequencing was by immunoSEQ multiplex PCR. This sample has 65,000 to 80,000 clones, with 90% to 95% found just once. Sequencing used CD4+ or CD8+ T cells sorted from blood, obtained in a trial of the OX40 agonist ivuxolimab. The receptors shown here come from an adult with an advanced solid tumor such as melanoma, head and neck, liver or kidney cancer. The CDR3 runs from the conserved cysteine through the conserved F or W. A D gene is named only where the DNA matches it firmly. Rows give clone size only sometimes, using once, few, many, or a class for an expanded clone.

CDR3nt: TGTGCCAGCAGCCGATTGGACAGGGACAATCAGCCCCAGCATTTT
CDR3aa: CASSRLDRDNQPQHF
v_gene: TRBV28
abundance: -
j_gene: TRBJ1-5
d_gene: TRBD1

CDR3nt: TGTGCCAGCAGTATGGACAGTAGCTATGGCTACACCTTC
CDR3aa: CASSMDSSYGYTF
v_gene: TRBV2
abundance: -
j_gene: TRBJ1-2
d_gene: -

CDR3nt: TGTGCCAGCAGTCCGGGACTAGCGGGACCCTACGAGCAGTACTTC
CDR3aa: CASSPGLAGPYEQYF
v_gene: TRBV28
abundance: -
j_gene: TRBJ2-7
d_gene: TRBD2

CDR3nt: TGTGCCAGCGTCGGGGACAGAAGAATCTACGAGCAGTACTTC
CDR3aa: CASVGDRRIYEQYF
v_gene: TRBV28
abundance: -
j_gene: TRBJ2-7
d_gene: TRBD1

CDR3nt: TGCGCCAGCAGCCAAACTGGCGCAGCGGGAGATGAGACCCAGTACTTC
CDR3aa: CASSQTGAAGDETQYF
v_gene: TRBV4-1
abundance: -
j_gene: TRBJ2-5
d_gene: TRBD2

CDR3nt: TGTGCCATCTCCTACACACTCGGCCAAGAGACCCAGTACTTC
CDR3aa: CAISYTLGQETQYF
v_gene: TRBV10-3
abundance: -
j_gene: TRBJ2-5
d_gene: -

CDR3nt: TGTGCCAGCAGCTTAGTTACTAGCGGGATCAATGGTTACGAGCAGTACTTC
CDR3aa: CASSLVTSGINGYEQYF
v_gene: TRBV7-8
abundance: -
j_gene: TRBJ2-7
d_gene: TRBD2

CDR3nt: TGTGCCAGCAGACTCGGACAGGCTGAAGCTTTCTTT
CDR3aa: CASRLGQAEAFF
v_gene: TRBV7-8
abundance: -
j_gene: TRBJ1-1
d_gene: TRBD1

CDR3nt: TGTGCCAGCTCACCACCGGGGTTGGCCGGGGAGCTGTTTTTT
CDR3aa: CASSPPGLAGELFF
v_gene: TRBV18
abundance: -
j_gene: TRBJ2-2
d_gene: -

CDR3nt: TGTGCCAGTAGCGCTACTAGCGGGAGGGCCCAAGAGACCCAGTACTTC
CDR3aa: CASSATSGRAQETQYF
v_gene: TRBV19
abundance: -
j_gene: TRBJ2-5
d_gene: TRBD2

CDR3nt: TGTGCCATCAGTGAGCTGGACCGCGAGCAGTACTTC
CDR3aa: CAISELDREQYF
v_gene: TRBV10-3
abundance: -
j_gene: TRBJ2-7
d_gene: -

CDR3nt: TGTGCCAGCAGTCCCCGAGGAGGGGGCTATAATACTTATGGCTACACCTTC
CDR3aa: CASSPRGGGYNTYGYTF
v_gene: TRBV7-2
abundance: -
j_gene: TRBJ1-2
d_gene: TRBD1

CDR3nt: TGCGCCAGCAACCTGGGGTGGGGGGCAAGGGGACTAGCGGTGGATTCCTACAATGAGCAGTTCTTC
CDR3aa: CASNLGWGARGLAVDSYNEQFF
v_gene: TRBV5-1
abundance: -
j_gene: TRBJ2-1
d_gene: TRBD2

CDR3nt: TGTGCCAGCAGCTTAGGGACAGAAGCTTTCTTT
CDR3aa: CASSLGTEAFF
v_gene: TRBV7-8
abundance: -
j_gene: TRBJ1-1
d_gene: -

CDR3nt: TGTGCCAGCATCCCTAGGAGGGGGACCCAGTACTTC
CDR3aa: CASIPRRGTQYF
v_gene: TRBV28
abundance: -
j_gene: TRBJ2-5
d_gene: -

CDR3nt: TGTGCCAGCAGCCTTGCCCGAAGACTAGCGGCCTCCTACGAGCAGTACTTC
CDR3aa: CASSLARRLAASYEQYF
v_gene: TRBV11-2
abundance: -
j_gene: TRBJ2-7
d_gene: TRBD2

CDR3nt: TGTGCCAGCAGCTTAGGCACCTCCTCTGAAGCTTTCTTT
CDR3aa: CASSLGTSSEAFF
v_gene: TRBV11-3
abundance: -
j_gene: TRBJ1-1
d_gene: -

CDR3nt: TGTGCCAGTAGTATTAGGGGGGGCCTAGCGGGAGGGCCAACCAAAAACATTCAGTACTTC
CDR3aa: CASSIRGGLAGGPTKNIQYF
v_gene: TRBV19
abundance: -
j_gene: TRBJ2-4
d_gene: TRBD2

CDR3nt: TGTGCCAGCAGGATCCCAGGGGCCGCGACCCAGTACTTC
CDR3aa: CASRIPGAATQYF
v_gene: TRBV28
abundance: once
j_gene: TRBJ2-5
d_gene: -

CDR3nt: TGTGCCAGCAGTTTTAGCGGGAGCGGCTACAATGAGCAGTTCTTC
CDR3aa: CASSFSGSGYNEQFF
v_gene: TRBV6-1
abundance: -
j_gene: TRBJ2-1
d_gene: TRBD2

CDR3nt: TGTGCCATCAGGGGTGACAGGGCTGAAGCTTTCTTT
CDR3aa: CAIRGDRAEAFF
v_gene: TRBV10-3
abundance: -
j_gene: TRBJ1-1
d_gene: TRBD1

CDR3nt: TGTGCCAGCAGCTTAGGGGACAGGGGAAGGGTAGGGGAGACCCAGTACTTC
CDR3aa: CASSLGDRGRVGETQYF
v_gene: TRBV7-2
abundance: -
j_gene: TRBJ2-5
d_gene: TRBD1

CDR3nt: TGTGCCAGCAGTTTATCCAGGGAAGGATCGGATGAGCAGTTCTTC
CDR3aa: CASSLSREGSDEQFF
v_gene: TRBV28
abundance: -
j_gene: TRBJ2-1
d_gene: -

CDR3nt: TGTGCCAGCAGTTTCGAGCGATTCACAGATACGCAGTATTTT
CDR3aa: CASSFERFTDTQYF
v_gene: TRBV6-5
abundance: few
j_gene: TRBJ2-3
d_gene: -

CDR3nt: TGCAGCGTGGGACCTCCGGGGGGCATTCGGGATACGCAGTATTTT
CDR3aa: CSVGPPGGIRDTQYF
v_gene: TRBV29-1
abundance: -
j_gene: TRBJ2-3
d_gene: -

CDR3nt: TGTGCCAGCAAAACTAGCGGAAGCTCCTACAATGAGCAGTTCTTC
CDR3aa: CASKTSGSSYNEQFF
v_gene: TRBV2
abundance: -
j_gene: TRBJ2-1
d_gene: TRBD2

CDR3nt: TGTGCCAGCAGTTACGCAACAGGGATTCCGGAGCAGTTCTTC
CDR3aa: CASSYATGIPEQFF
v_gene: TRBV6-5
abundance: once
j_gene: TRBJ2-1
d_gene: -

CDR3nt: TGTGCCAGCAGCTTAACTTTAGGGTCAGGGAATGAGCAGTTCTTC
CDR3aa: CASSLTLGSGNEQFF
v_gene: TRBV7-3
abundance: -
j_gene: TRBJ2-1
d_gene: -

CDR3nt: TGCGCCAGCAGCGCGGGACAGGGGAGCACCGGGGAGCTGTTTTTT
CDR3aa: CASSAGQGSTGELFF
v_gene: TRBV5-1
abundance: -
j_gene: TRBJ2-2
d_gene: TRBD1

CDR3nt: TGCGCCAGCAGCTTTCAAAATGTCGGTCCGCAGTATTTT
CDR3aa: CASSFQNVGPQYF
v_gene: TRBV5-1
abundance: -
j_gene: TRBJ2-3
d_gene: -

CDR3nt: TGTGCCAGCAGCTTGGCTCCAGGGAGTGACGAGCAGTACTTC
CDR3aa: CASSLAPGSDEQYF
v_gene: TRBV5-4
abundance: -
j_gene: TRBJ2-7
d_gene: -

CDR3nt: TGTGCCAGCAGCCTACAGGGTAACTCTGAAGCTTTCTTT
CDR3aa: CASSLQGNSEAFF
v_gene: TRBV7-9
abundance: -
j_gene: TRBJ1-1
d_gene: -

CDR3nt: TGTGCCAGCAGCCCAACCTGGACTAGCCGAGATGAGCAGTTCTTC
CDR3aa: CASSPTWTSRDEQFF
v_gene: TRBV7-3
abundance: -
j_gene: TRBJ2-1
d_gene: TRBD2

CDR3nt: TGTGCCAGCAGGAGGACAGGGAACACCGGGGAGCTGTTTTTT
CDR3aa: CASRRTGNTGELFF
v_gene: TRBV6-4
abundance: -
j_gene: TRBJ2-2
d_gene: TRBD1

CDR3nt: TGTGCCAGCAGCGTTCGCGGCGGGAGGGCCAACACCGGGGAGCTGTTTTTT
CDR3aa: CASSVRGGRANTGELFF
v_gene: TRBV7-2
abundance: -
j_gene: TRBJ2-2
d_gene: TRBD2

CDR3nt: TGTGCCAGCAGCCGACAGGGGATGTCATGGGGTGAGCAGTTCTTC
CDR3aa: CASSRQGMSWGEQFF
v_gene: TRBV14
abundance: -
j_gene: TRBJ2-1
d_gene: TRBD1

CDR3nt: TGTGCCAGCAGTTTATCGGGACAGGGGTTTCATGGCTACACCTTC
CDR3aa: CASSLSGQGFHGYTF
v_gene: TRBV28
abundance: once
j_gene: TRBJ1-2
d_gene: TRBD1

CDR3nt: TGCGCCAGCAGCCAAGAGGGACAGTATGCCTCTGGGGCCAACGTCCTGACTTTC
CDR3aa: CASSQEGQYASGANVLTF
v_gene: TRBV4-3
abundance: few
j_gene: TRBJ2-6
d_gene: TRBD1

CDR3nt: TGTGCCAGCATACGTTTTGCTGGTGAAAAACTGTTTTTT
CDR3aa: CASIRFAGEKLFF
v_gene: TRBV2
abundance: -
j_gene: TRBJ1-4
d_gene: -

CDR3nt: TGTGCCAGCAGCTTGGGAGGGGGTAGCACAGATACGCAGTATTTT
CDR3aa: CASSLGGGSTDTQYF
v_gene: TRBV5-4
abundance: once
j_gene: TRBJ2-3
d_gene: -

CDR3nt: TGTGCCAGCTCACCACCGGTCGGGAGAAGGATGGAGACCCAGTACTTC
CDR3aa: CASSPPVGRRMETQYF
v_gene: TRBV18
abundance: -
j_gene: TRBJ2-5
d_gene: -

CDR3nt: TGTGCCAGCAGTCCAGGACAGAACTCCTACGAGCAGTACTTC
CDR3aa: CASSPGQNSYEQYF
v_gene: TRBV7-6
abundance: -
j_gene: TRBJ2-7
d_gene: -

CDR3nt: TGCAGTGCTTTCCAAGACTACGAGCAGTACTTC
CDR3aa: CSAFQDYEQYF
v_gene: TRBV20-1
abundance: -
j_gene: TRBJ2-7
d_gene: -

CDR3nt: TGTGCCAGCACCCGAGGGGGGACAGGGGGGTCCTACGAGCAGTACTTC
CDR3aa: CASTRGGTGGSYEQYF
v_gene: TRBV28
abundance: -
j_gene: TRBJ2-7
d_gene: TRBD1

CDR3nt: TGTGCCAGTAGTATACGGGATCGGGCCACAGATACGCAGTATTTT
CDR3aa: CASSIRDRATDTQYF
v_gene: TRBV19
abundance: -
j_gene: TRBJ2-3
d_gene: -